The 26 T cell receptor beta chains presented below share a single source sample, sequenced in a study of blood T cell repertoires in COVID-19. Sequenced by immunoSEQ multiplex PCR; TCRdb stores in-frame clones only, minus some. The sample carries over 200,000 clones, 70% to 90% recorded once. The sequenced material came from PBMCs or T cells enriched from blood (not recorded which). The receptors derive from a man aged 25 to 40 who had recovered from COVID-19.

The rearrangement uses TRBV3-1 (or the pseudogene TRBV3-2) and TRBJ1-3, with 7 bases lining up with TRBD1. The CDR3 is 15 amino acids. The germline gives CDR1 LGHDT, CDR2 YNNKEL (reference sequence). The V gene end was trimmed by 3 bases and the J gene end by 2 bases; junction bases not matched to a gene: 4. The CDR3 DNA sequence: TGTGCCAGCAGCCAGACAGGGAACACTGGAAACACCATATATTTT. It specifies CASSQTGNTGNTIYF.

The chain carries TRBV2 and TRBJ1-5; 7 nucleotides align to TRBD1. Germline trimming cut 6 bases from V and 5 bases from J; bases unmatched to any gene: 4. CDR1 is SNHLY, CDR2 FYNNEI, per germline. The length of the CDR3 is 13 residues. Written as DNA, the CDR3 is TGTGCCAGCAGATTCGACAGGGATCAGCCCCAGCATTTT. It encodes CASRFDRDQPQHF.

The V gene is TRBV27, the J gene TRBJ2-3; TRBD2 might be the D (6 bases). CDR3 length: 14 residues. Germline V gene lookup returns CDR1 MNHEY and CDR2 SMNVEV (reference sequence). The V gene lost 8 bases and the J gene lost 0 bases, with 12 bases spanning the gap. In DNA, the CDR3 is TGTGCCAGCGATTGGGGGGAGAGCACAGATACGCAGTATTTT. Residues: CASDWGESTDTQYF.

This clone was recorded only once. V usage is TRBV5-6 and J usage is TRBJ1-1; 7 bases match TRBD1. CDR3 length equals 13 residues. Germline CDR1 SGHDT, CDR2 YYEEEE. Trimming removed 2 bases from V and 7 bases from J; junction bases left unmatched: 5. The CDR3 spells CASSLRQGGEAFF. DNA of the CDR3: TGTGCCAGCAGCTTACGACAGGGTGGTGAAGCTTTCTTT.

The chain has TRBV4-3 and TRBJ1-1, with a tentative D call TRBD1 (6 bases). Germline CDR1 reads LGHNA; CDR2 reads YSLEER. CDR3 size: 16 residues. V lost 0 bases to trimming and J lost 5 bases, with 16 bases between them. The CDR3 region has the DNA TGCGCCAGCAGCCAAGAGATGGCAGGGGCAGGGACTGAAGCTTTCTTT. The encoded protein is CASSQEMAGAGTEAFF.

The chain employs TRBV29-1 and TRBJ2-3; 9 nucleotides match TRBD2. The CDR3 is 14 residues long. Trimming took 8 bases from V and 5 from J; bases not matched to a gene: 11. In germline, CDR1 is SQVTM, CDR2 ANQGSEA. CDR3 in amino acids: CSTPGAGGRDTQYF. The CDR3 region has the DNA TGCAGCACCCCAGGGGCGGGAGGGCGAGATACGCAGTATTTT.

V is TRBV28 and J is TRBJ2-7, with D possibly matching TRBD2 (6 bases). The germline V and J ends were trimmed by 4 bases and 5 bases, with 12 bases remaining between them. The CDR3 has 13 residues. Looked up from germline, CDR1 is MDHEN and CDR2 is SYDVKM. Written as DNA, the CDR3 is TGTGCCAGCAGTTGGGCGGGAAGCAACGAGCAGTACTTC. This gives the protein CASSWAGSNEQYF.

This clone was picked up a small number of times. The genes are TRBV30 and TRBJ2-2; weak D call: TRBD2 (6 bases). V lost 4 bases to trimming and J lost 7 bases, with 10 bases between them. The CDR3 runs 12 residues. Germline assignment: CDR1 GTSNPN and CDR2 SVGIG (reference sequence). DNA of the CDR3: TGTGCCTGGAACGGCGGGATCGGGGAGCTGTTTTTT. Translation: CAWNGGIGELFF.

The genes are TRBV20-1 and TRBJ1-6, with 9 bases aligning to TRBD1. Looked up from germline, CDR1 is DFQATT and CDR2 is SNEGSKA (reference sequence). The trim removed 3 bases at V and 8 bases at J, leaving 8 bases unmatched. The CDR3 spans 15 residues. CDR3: CSASRADRGDSPLHF. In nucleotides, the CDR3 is TGCAGTGCTAGTAGGGCGGACAGGGGAGATTCACCCCTCCACTTT.

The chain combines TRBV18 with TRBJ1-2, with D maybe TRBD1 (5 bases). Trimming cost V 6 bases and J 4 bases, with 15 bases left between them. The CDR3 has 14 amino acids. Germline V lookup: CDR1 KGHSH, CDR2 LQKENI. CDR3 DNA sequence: TGTGCCAGCTCGCCCGCGGGGACGGCCTATGGCTACACCTTC. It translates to CASSPAGTAYGYTF.

The CDR3: CASSGFVAGIYEQYF. CDR3 DNA sequence: TGCGCCAGCAGCGGGTTTGTAGCGGGAATCTACGAGCAGTACTTC. This rearrangement joins TRBV10-2 to TRBJ2-7; TRBD2 agrees at 8 bases. CDR1 is WSHSY and CDR2 is SAAADI in the germline V gene. The CDR3 consists of 15 residues. V lost 6 bases to trimming and J lost 3 bases; unmatched junction nucleotides: 10.

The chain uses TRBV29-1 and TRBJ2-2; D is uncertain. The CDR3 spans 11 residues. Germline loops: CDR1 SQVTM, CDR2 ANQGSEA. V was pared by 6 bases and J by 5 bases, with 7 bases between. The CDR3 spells CSVHKTGELFF. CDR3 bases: TGCAGCGTCCACAAGACCGGGGAGCTGTTTTTT.

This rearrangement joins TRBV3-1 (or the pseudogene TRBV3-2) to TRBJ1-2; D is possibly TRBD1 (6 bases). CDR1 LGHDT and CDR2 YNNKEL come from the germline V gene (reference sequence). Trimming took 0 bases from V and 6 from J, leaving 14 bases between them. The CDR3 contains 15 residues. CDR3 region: CASSQERARGDGYTF. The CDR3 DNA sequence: TGTGCCAGCAGCCAAGAAAGGGCCAGGGGAGATGGCTACACCTTC.

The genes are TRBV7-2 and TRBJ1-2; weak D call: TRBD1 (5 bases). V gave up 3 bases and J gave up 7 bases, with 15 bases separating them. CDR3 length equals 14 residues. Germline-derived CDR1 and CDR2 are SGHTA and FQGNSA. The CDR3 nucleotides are TGTGCCAGCAGCTTTGAGAACAGGATTTCTGGCTACACCTTC. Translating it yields CASSFENRISGYTF.

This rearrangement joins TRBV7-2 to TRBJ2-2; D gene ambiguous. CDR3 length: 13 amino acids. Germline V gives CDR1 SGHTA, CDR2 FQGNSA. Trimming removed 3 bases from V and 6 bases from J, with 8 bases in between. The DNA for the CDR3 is TGTGCCAGCAGCTTGATGGGCTCCGGGGAGCTGTTTTTT. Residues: CASSLMGSGELFF.

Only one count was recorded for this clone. CDR3 DNA: TGTGCCAGCAGCTTTAAAGCGGGTAATACGCAGTATTTT. Its protein product is CASSFKAGNTQYF. The rearrangement uses TRBV7-2 and TRBJ2-3, with D perhaps TRBD2 (6 bases). The V and J ends lost 3 bases and 7 bases respectively, with 11 bases between them. Germline-derived CDR1 and CDR2 are SGHTA and FQGNSA. CDR3 length: 13 amino acids.

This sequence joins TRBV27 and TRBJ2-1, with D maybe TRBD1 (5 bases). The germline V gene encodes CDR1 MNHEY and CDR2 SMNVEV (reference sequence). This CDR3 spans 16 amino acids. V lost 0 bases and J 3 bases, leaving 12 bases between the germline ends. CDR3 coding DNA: TGTGCCAGCAGTTTATCTAACAGGATGGGCTACAATGAGCAGTTCTTC. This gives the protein CASSLSNRMGYNEQFF.

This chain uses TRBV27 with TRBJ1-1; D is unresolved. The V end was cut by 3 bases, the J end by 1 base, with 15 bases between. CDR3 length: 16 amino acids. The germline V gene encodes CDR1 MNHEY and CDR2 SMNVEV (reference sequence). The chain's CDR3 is CASSFLAVQKNTEAFF. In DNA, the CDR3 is TGTGCCAGCAGTTTTCTGGCCGTACAGAAGAACACTGAAGCTTTCTTT.

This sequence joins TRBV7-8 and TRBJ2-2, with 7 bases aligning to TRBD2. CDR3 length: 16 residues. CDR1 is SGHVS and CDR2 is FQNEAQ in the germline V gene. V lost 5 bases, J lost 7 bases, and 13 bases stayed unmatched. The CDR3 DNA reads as TGTGCCAGCAGCCGAGCCTCTAGCGGTTCAGACGGGGAGCTGTTTTTT. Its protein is CASSRASSGSDGELFF.

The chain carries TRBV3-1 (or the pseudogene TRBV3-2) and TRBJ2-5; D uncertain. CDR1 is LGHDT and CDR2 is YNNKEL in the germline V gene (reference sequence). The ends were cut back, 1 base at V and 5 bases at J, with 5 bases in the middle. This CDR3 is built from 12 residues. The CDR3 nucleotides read TGTGCCAGCAGCCAAGTGTCGGAGACCCAGTACTTC. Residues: CASSQVSETQYF.

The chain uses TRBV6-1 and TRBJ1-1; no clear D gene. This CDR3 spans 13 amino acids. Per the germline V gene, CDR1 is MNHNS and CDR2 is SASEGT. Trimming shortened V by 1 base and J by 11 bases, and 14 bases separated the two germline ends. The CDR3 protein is CASSEGNRSRAFF. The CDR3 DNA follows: TGTGCCAGCAGTGAAGGCAACAGAAGTAGGGCTTTCTTT.

The CDR3 nucleotides read TGCAGTGCTAGTGCGCCGGGACAGGGGGCTGGCAGGGAGTTCTTC. Protein: CSASAPGQGAGREFF. V and J are TRBV20-1 and TRBJ2-1; 12 bases match TRBD1. Per germline, CDR1 DFQATT and CDR2 SNEGSKA (reference sequence). The CDR3 runs to 15 residues. V was clipped by 3 bases and J by 14 bases; unmatched bases: 14.

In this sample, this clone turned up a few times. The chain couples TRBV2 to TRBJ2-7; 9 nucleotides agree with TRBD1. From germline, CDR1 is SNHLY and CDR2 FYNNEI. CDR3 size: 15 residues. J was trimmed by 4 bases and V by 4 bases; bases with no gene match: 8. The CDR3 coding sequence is TGTGCCAGCAGTGGTTTGGACAGGGGCCCTTACGAGCAGTACTTC. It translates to CASSGLDRGPYEQYF.

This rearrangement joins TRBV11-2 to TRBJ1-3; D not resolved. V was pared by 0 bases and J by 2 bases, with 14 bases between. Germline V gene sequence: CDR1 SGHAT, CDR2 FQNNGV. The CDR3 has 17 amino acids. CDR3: CASSLDSLGGTGNTIYF. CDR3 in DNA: TGTGCCAGCAGCTTAGATTCATTGGGAGGGACTGGAAACACCATATATTTT.

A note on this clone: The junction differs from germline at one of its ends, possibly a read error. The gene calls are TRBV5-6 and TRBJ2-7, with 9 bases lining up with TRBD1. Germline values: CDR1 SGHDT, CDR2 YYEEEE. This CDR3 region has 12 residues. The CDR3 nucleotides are TGTGCCAGCAGCTTGGAAAGGACAGGGGAATTTTTC. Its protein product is CASSLERTGEFF.

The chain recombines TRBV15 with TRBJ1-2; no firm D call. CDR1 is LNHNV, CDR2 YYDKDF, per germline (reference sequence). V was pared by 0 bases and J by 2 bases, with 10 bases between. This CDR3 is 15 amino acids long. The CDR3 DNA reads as TGTGCCACCAGCAGAGATCAAGCTAGAAACTATGGCTACACCTTC. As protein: CATSRDQARNYGYTF.